The next 6 T cell receptor beta chains were all read from a single sample in a study of T cell repertoires in aging, cancer and after chemotherapy. TRB rearrangements spanning V, D and J were amplified using mixed TRB-A/B primers. In TCRdb, the multiplex PCR reads were re-called with MiXCR into one record per CDR3 protein. The sample lists around 4,800 distinct CDR3 sequences, nearly 70% seen once, with roughly 7.9% in the top ten. The template was genomic DNA from peripheral blood, not RNA. Sequenced input: blood. Receptor source: a human donor with a solid tumor.

V usage is TRBV11-3 and J usage is TRBJ1-4; D is undetermined. CDR1 SGHNT and CDR2 YENEEA come from the germline V gene. CDR3 size: 13 residues. Trimming shortened V by 9 bases and J by 0 bases, and 8 bases separated the two germline ends. This CDR3 is CASSWATNEKLFF. DNA of the CDR3: TGTGCCAGTTCGTGGGCAACTAATGAAAAACTGTTTTTT.

This clonotype was seen just once. The chain uses TRBV5-4 and TRBJ1-3; a weak D match, TRBD1 (6 bases). CDR3 length: 14 amino acids. From germline, CDR1 is SGHNT and CDR2 YYREEE (reference sequence). V was shortened by 4 bases and J by 0 bases, with 8 bases between the two germline ends. The CDR3 nucleotides are TGTGCCAGCAGCGACAGGAGCTCTGGAAACACCATATATTTT. Translation: CASSDRSSGNTIYF.

This chain joins TRBV7-2 and TRBJ2-7, with D maybe TRBD2 (5 bases). The germline V and J ends were trimmed by 8 bases and 1 base, with 15 bases remaining between them. The CDR3 sequence is 14 residues long. Germline V gene data show CDR1 as SGHTA and CDR2 as FQGNSA. In nucleotides, the CDR3 is TGTGCCAGCGCCAGTGGGCTAGCTTCCTACGAGCAGTACTTC. Amino acids: CASASGLASYEQYF.

As DNA, the CDR3 is TGCGCCAGCAGCCAAACGAATGAGATCTCTGGAAACACCATATATTTT. Its protein product is CASSQTNEISGNTIYF. The gene calls are TRBV4-3 and TRBJ1-3; D not certain. V lost 2 bases, J lost 0 bases, and 11 bases lay in between. CDR1 LGHNA and CDR2 YSLEER come from the germline V gene. This CDR3 has 16 amino acids.

The gene calls are TRBV7-2 and TRBJ2-7, with 7 nucleotides matching TRBD1. The CDR3 loop spans 15 amino acids. The junction had 10 bases not matched to a gene; V was cut back by 2 bases and J by 6 bases. In germline, CDR1 is SGHTA, CDR2 FQGNSA. In nucleotides, the CDR3 is TGTGCCAGCAGCTTAAGTATGGCAGGGGGACCCGAGCAGTACTTC. Protein sequence: CASSLSMAGGPEQYF.

This clonotype was seen only a few times. The CDR3 DNA reads TGCAGCGCACGGGACAGGGGGCGCGTCGATGGCTACACCTTC. This codes for CSARDRGRVDGYTF. The chain uses TRBV29-1 and TRBJ1-2; 12 bases fit TRBD1. The V and J ends lost 7 bases and 6 bases, in that order; junction bases with no gene match: 9. The CDR3 is 14 residues long. Germline V CDR1 and CDR2: SQVTM, ANQGSEA.